The 5 T cell receptor beta chains in this list originate from one sample, sequenced in a study of CD8+CD57+ T cells in acquired aplastic anemia (dated by TCRdb to 2016 to 2019). The reads were generated on an Illumina HiSeq 2000. Genomic DNA served as template for TCR beta VDJ combination and CDR3 sequence profiling. TCRdb redid the processing of the public reads, applying fastp at Q25 and MiXCR, and retained in-frame beta chains. Every entry covers one CDR3 protein and lists the most common genes and DNA from its rows. The sample contains about 190,000 distinct CDR3 sequences, around half of them found a single time. In total, the top ten clones hold more than 15% of the sample. Sequenced: sorted CD4+, CD8+, or CD8+CD57+ T cells (not recorded which) from PBMCs. Every receptor here comes from a human donor in good health, serving as a control.

This clonotype was counted a single time. This chain links TRBV20-1 with TRBJ2-1; 10 nucleotides agree with TRBD1. This CDR3 spans 14 amino acids. Germline trimming cut 3 bases from V and 6 bases from J; bases unmatched to any gene: 5. CDR1 is DFQATT and CDR2 is SNEGSKA in the germline V gene (reference sequence). The CDR3 loop reads CSARDRGSGNEQFF. The DNA for the CDR3 is TGCAGTGCTAGGGACAGGGGGAGCGGCAATGAGCAGTTCTTC.

The V and J genes are TRBV7-9 and TRBJ2-7; D is possibly TRBD2 (6 bases). Trimming shortened V by 1 base and J by 9 bases, and 10 bases separated the two germline ends. The CDR3 loop spans 12 amino acids. Germline V gene lookup returns CDR1 SEHNR and CDR2 FQNEAQ (reference sequence). The CDR3 DNA sequence: TGTGCCAGCAGCTTAGTTCAGGGAGGGCAGTACTTC. Its translation: CASSLVQGGQYF.

V is TRBV2 and J is TRBJ2-5, with D maybe TRBD1 (6 bases). Germline V lookup: CDR1 SNHLY, CDR2 FYNNEI. The ends were cut back, 6 bases at V and 11 bases at J, with 16 bases in the middle. The CDR3 totals 12 residues. CDR3 amino acids: CASRDSYSNQYF. DNA of the CDR3: TGTGCCAGCAGGGACAGTTATAGCAATCAGTACTTC.

This clonotype has at least ten counts. The chain recombines TRBV27 with TRBJ2-7; weak D call: TRBD1 (5 bases). Looked up from germline, CDR1 is MNHEY and CDR2 is SMNVEV (reference sequence). Trimming left V 5 bases short and J 1 base short, with 15 bases between. The CDR3 has 15 residues. The CDR3 bases are TGTGCCAGCAGTGCTAAACCCCAGGGATCCTACGAGCAGTACTTC. Amino acid sequence: CASSAKPQGSYEQYF.

V is TRBV14 and J is TRBJ2-3, with 9 bases lining up with TRBD1. Per germline, CDR1 SGHDN and CDR2 FVKESK. The CDR3 is made up of 15 amino acids. The junction had 7 bases not matched to a gene; V was cut back by 6 bases and J by 3 bases. CDR3 in DNA: TGTGCCAGCAGACCCCAGGGACAGGGTACAGATACGCAGTATTTT. This translates into CASRPQGQGTDTQYF.